Below are 27 T cell receptor beta chains sequenced from a single sample in a study of blood T cell repertoires in COVID-19. Repertoires were generated with immunoSEQ multiplex PCR, while TCRdb's copy carries only in-frame clones and drops some. The sample includes 170,000 or so clones, 70% to 85% of them seen just once. Material for sequencing was PBMCs or T cells enriched from blood (not recorded which). These receptor sequences come from a woman in her 50s who had recovered from COVID-19.

J is TRBJ1-4 and V is TRBV6-5, with 9 bases fitting TRBD1. The CDR3 extends over 15 amino acids. The junction had 14 bases not matched to a gene; V was cut back by 6 bases and J by 12 bases. CDR1 MNHEY and CDR2 SVGAGI come from the germline V gene. The CDR3 sequence is CASRSGTGSNGELFF. The CDR3 DNA follows: TGTGCCAGCAGATCCGGGACAGGGTCGAATGGGGAACTGTTTTTT.

V and J are TRBV30 and TRBJ1-5, with 8 positions matching TRBD1. Germline CDR1 and CDR2: GTSNPN and SVGIG (reference sequence). Losses at the gene ends were 3 bases for V and 4 bases for J; bases not matched to a gene: 2. CDR3 length equals 13 residues. The CDR3 loop is CAWRGQDNQPQHF. For the CDR3, the DNA is TGTGCCTGGAGGGGACAGGATAATCAGCCCCAGCATTTT.

This clone was observed at least ten times. This sequence joins TRBV6-4 and TRBJ2-2, with D perhaps matching TRBD2 (6 bases). Trimming pared 4 bases from V and 5 bases from J, leaving 11 bases between. The CDR3 extends over 14 amino acids. Per germline, CDR1 MRHNA and CDR2 SNTAGT. The chain's CDR3 is CASSGTGETGELFF. The CDR3 nucleotides read TGTGCCAGCAGTGGGACGGGAGAGACCGGGGAGCTGTTTTTT.

J is TRBJ1-4 and V is TRBV19; maybe TRBD1 (5 bases). Trimming removed 4 bases from V and 8 bases from J, with 20 bases in between. The germline V gene has CDR1 LNHDA and CDR2 SQIVND (reference sequence). The length of the CDR3 is 16 residues. The CDR3 protein is CASSTLGAGLGEKLFF. The CDR3 DNA reads TGTGCCAGTAGTACCCTTGGGGCAGGATTGGGCGAAAAACTGTTTTTT.

V usage is TRBV5-6 and J usage is TRBJ2-5; 7 bases agree with TRBD1. The V gene end was trimmed by 3 bases and the J gene end by 5 bases; junction bases not matched to a gene: 4. CDR1 and CDR2 (germline): SGHDT, YYEEEE. The CDR3 is 13 residues long. The CDR3 loop reads CASSSGTEETQYF. CDR3 DNA sequence: TGTGCCAGCAGCTCCGGGACAGAGGAGACCCAGTACTTC.

The chain uses TRBV7-9 and TRBJ2-1, with D maybe TRBD2 (6 bases). The germline V gene encodes CDR1 SEHNR and CDR2 FQNEAQ (reference sequence). This CDR3 is built from 11 residues. The V end lost 5 bases, the J end lost 15 bases, and 14 bases lay between the germline ends. CDR3 DNA: TGTGCCAGCAGCCGAGGGGACTCAGTGTTCTTC. Its translation: CASSRGDSVFF.

The chain is built from TRBV12-5 and TRBJ2-2, with TRBD1 matching over 7 bases. The CDR3 covers 20 residues. V gave up 6 bases and J gave up 5 bases; unmatched junction bases: 24. The V gene's germline CDR1 is LGHNT and CDR2 FRNRAP. In DNA, the CDR3 is TGTGCTAGTGGCAGGACAGGCCCTACTGGCCCCGAGGTCTCAACCGGGGAGCTGTTTTTT. This codes for CASGRTGPTGPEVSTGELFF.

This rearrangement joins TRBV7-2 to TRBJ1-4; D perhaps matches TRBD1 (6 bases). V gave up 0 bases and J gave up 8 bases, with 16 bases separating them. This CDR3 spans 16 amino acids. The germline V gene has CDR1 SGHTA and CDR2 FQGNSA. Here the CDR3 reads CASSLAPGGQQEKLFF. In DNA, the CDR3 is TGTGCCAGCAGCTTAGCTCCGGGGGGGCAGCAAGAAAAACTGTTTTTT. Combining the CDR3 with reference TRBV7-2 and TRBJ1-4 gives the whole variable domain GAGVSQSPSNKVTEKGKDVELRCDPISGHTALYWYRQSLGQGLEFLIYFQGNSAPDKSGLPSDRFSAERTGGSVSTLTIQRTQQEDSAVYLCASSLAPGGQQEKLFFGSGTQLSVL.

As to this clone: The sample carries other DNA sequences with the same CDR3. The J gene is TRBJ1-6, the V gene TRBV19; 7 bases align to TRBD1. The CDR3 runs to 14 residues. V shed 5 bases, J shed 5 bases, and the junction held 3 bases outside the gene matches. CDR1 is LNHDA and CDR2 is SQIVND in the germline V gene (reference sequence). CDR3 protein: CASSLTGNNSPLHF. CDR3 sequence (DNA): TGTGCCAGTAGTCTGACAGGGAATAATTCACCCCTCCACTTT.

The chain uses TRBV7-8 and TRBJ1-5, with D perhaps matching TRBD1 (5 bases). V was cut by 1 base and J by 4 bases, with 17 bases left in between. In germline, CDR1 is SGHVS, CDR2 FQNEAQ. The CDR3 has 17 amino acids. Here the CDR3 DNA reads TGTGCCAGCAGCTTAGGGTCGTTGGGCAGGGTAAATCAGCCCCAGCATTTT. Protein sequence: CASSLGSLGRVNQPQHF. The whole variable domain, filled in from reference TRBV7-8 and TRBJ1-5, reads GAGVSQSPRYKVAKRGQDVALRCDPISGHVSLFWYQQALGQGPEFLTYFQNEAQLDKSGLPSDRFFAERPEGSVSTLKIQRTQQEDSAVYLCASSLGSLGRVNQPQHFGDGTRLSIL.

This chain uses TRBV3-1 (or the pseudogene TRBV3-2) with TRBJ1-3; the D is unclear. Trimming cost V 0 bases and J 0 bases, with 6 bases left between them. The germline V gene encodes CDR1 LGHDT and CDR2 YNNKEL (reference sequence). The CDR3 runs to 15 residues. The DNA of the CDR3 is TGTGCCAGCAGCCAAGATCTCAGCTCTGGAAACACCATATATTTT. It translates to CASSQDLSSGNTIYF.

The rearrangement joins TRBV5-4 to TRBJ1-2, with 9 bases matching TRBD1. The CDR3 contains 14 residues. Per the germline V gene, CDR1 is SGHNT and CDR2 is YYREEE (reference sequence). The V segment lost 2 bases and the J segment 8 bases; nucleotides outside the gene matches: 7. This chain's CDR3 is CASSFGQGRKGYTF. As DNA, the CDR3 is TGTGCCAGCAGCTTTGGACAGGGGCGGAAAGGCTACACCTTC.

This chain uses TRBV7-3 with TRBJ2-1; 11 nucleotides align to TRBD2. The germline gives CDR1 SGHTA, CDR2 FQGTGA. The length of the CDR3 is 16 residues. Losses at the gene ends were 5 bases for V and 7 bases for J; bases not matched to a gene: 10. CDR3 sequence (DNA): TGTGCCAGCAGCGGGTTAGCGGGAGGGCCTGGTAATGAGCAGTTCTTC. This translates into CASSGLAGGPGNEQFF.

The gene calls are TRBV28 and TRBJ2-5; D is possibly TRBD1 (6 bases). Germline V CDR1 and CDR2: MDHEN, SYDVKM. The CDR3 totals 15 residues. The ends were cut back, 5 bases at V and 5 bases at J, with 18 bases in the middle. CDR3 protein: CASSPQGSTFETQYF. Written as DNA, the CDR3 is TGTGCCAGCAGTCCACAGGGCTCGACCTTCGAGACCCAGTACTTC.

The CDR3 loop reads CASSQVETGAYGYTF. The CDR3 bases are TGCGCCAGCAGCCAAGTTGAGACAGGGGCATATGGCTACACCTTC. The V gene is TRBV4-1, the J gene TRBJ1-2; 8 nucleotides line up with TRBD1. Germline V CDR1 and CDR2: MGHRA, YSYEKL. Trimming cost V 1 base and J 5 bases; bases outside gene matches: 6. This CDR3 region has 15 residues.

The genes are TRBV25-1 and TRBJ1-2, with 8 bases identical to TRBD1. The CDR3 length is 12 residues. V gave up 6 bases and J gave up 8 bases; unmatched junction bases: 5. Germline V CDR1 and CDR2: MGHDK, SYGVNS. CDR3 DNA: TGTGCCAGCAGCCGGACAGGGCACGGCTACACCTTC. Protein product: CASSRTGHGYTF.

In nucleotides, the CDR3 is TGTGCCAGCAGTGAAGTTGCGGGACAGGGGGGCGGCTACACCTTC. Protein sequence: CASSEVAGQGGGYTF. The gene calls are TRBV2 and TRBJ1-2, with 11 bases lining up with TRBD1. V was pared by 1 base and J by 8 bases, with 6 bases of the junction left unmatched. Germline V gives CDR1 SNHLY, CDR2 FYNNEI. The CDR3 covers 15 residues.

The chain is built from TRBV24-1 and TRBJ2-7, with TRBD1 matching over 7 bases. CDR1 and CDR2 (germline): KGHDR, SFDVKD. The trim removed 11 bases at V and 4 bases at J, leaving 10 bases unmatched. This CDR3 has 13 residues. CDR3 region: CANEKHRGYEQYF. CDR3 DNA sequence: TGTGCCAACGAAAAACACAGGGGATACGAGCAGTACTTC.

The genes are TRBV28 and TRBJ2-6; D remains ambiguous. The V and J ends lost 5 bases and 2 bases respectively, with 16 bases between them. The CDR3 totals 17 residues. Germline V gene sequence: CDR1 MDHEN, CDR2 SYDVKM. CDR3 residues: CASSPPYPAPGANVLTF. CDR3 DNA sequence: TGTGCCAGCAGTCCTCCCTATCCCGCTCCTGGGGCCAACGTCCTGACTTTC.

The V call is TRBV27, the J call TRBJ1-4; 8 bases line up with TRBD1. CDR1 and CDR2 (germline): MNHEY, SMNVEV (reference sequence). The trim removed 3 bases at V and 11 bases at J, leaving 11 bases unmatched. The length of the CDR3 is 15 residues. CDR3 sequence: CASSLGGQVVGKLFF. DNA for the CDR3: TGTGCCAGCAGTTTGGGGGGACAGGTGGTCGGGAAACTGTTTTTT.

The genes are TRBV5-4 and TRBJ2-4; D ambiguous. CDR1 and CDR2 from the germline V gene are SGHNT and YYREEE (reference sequence). The CDR3 is 13 amino acids. Trimming removed 4 bases from V and 3 bases from J, with 8 bases in between. The CDR3 nucleotides are TGTGCCAGCAGCCGGGTTGACAAAAACATTCAGTACTTC. This gives the protein CASSRVDKNIQYF.

The V call is TRBV29-1, the J call TRBJ1-2, with a possible D match to TRBD1 (6 bases). CDR3 length: 13 residues. Per germline, CDR1 SQVTM and CDR2 ANQGSEA. The ends were cut back, 5 bases at V and 8 bases at J, with 18 bases in the middle. CDR3 loop: CSVRSFAGDGYTF. The DNA for the CDR3 is TGCAGCGTTAGATCTTTTGCAGGGGACGGCTACACCTTC.

This clone has a handful of counts. This sequence may be a read error, since a much larger clone differs from it by one base. Other DNA sequences of this sample code for an identical CDR3. The CDR3 region has the DNA TGTGCCAGCAGCTTAGATGGGAGGGGGGGGGACGATGAGCAGTTCTTC. Translated, it gives CASSLDGRGGDDEQFF. The chain links TRBV11-3 to TRBJ2-1, with a possible D match to TRBD2 (7 bases). The V end lost 0 bases, the J end lost 8 bases, and 17 bases lay between the germline ends. Germline lookup yields CDR1 SGHNT and CDR2 YENEEA. The CDR3 totals 16 residues.

The V call is TRBV6-5, the J call TRBJ1-4; a weak D match, TRBD1 (5 bases). This CDR3 contains 14 residues. Trimming stripped 4 bases from V and 2 bases from J, with 8 bases between. Per the germline V gene, CDR1 is MNHEY and CDR2 is SVGAGI. The CDR3 loop reads CASSWGSTNEKLFF. The CDR3 region has the DNA TGTGCCAGCAGTTGGGGCAGCACTAATGAAAAACTGTTTTTT.

The chain recombines TRBV28 with TRBJ2-1, with 15 bases that match TRBD2. This CDR3 has 15 amino acids. CDR1 and CDR2 (germline): MDHEN, SYDVKM. Trimming took 4 bases from V and 10 from J; bases not matched to a gene: 5. DNA for the CDR3: TGTGCCAGCAGTTCGGGACTAGCGGGAGGAGGCGAGCAGTTCTTC. This sequence encodes CASSSGLAGGGEQFF.

The chain joins TRBV7-2 to TRBJ1-2; TRBD1 agrees at 9 bases. Germline CDR1 and CDR2: SGHTA and FQGNSA. J gave up 9 bases and V 5 bases, and 10 bases lay outside the gene matches. This CDR3 contains 14 residues. CDR3: CASSAPGTGIRYTF. The CDR3, as DNA: TGTGCCAGCAGCGCGCCCGGGACAGGGATTCGCTACACCTTC.

The V call is TRBV6-2 or TRBV6-3, the J call TRBJ1-4; possible D gene TRBD1, 5 bases. CDR3 length: 15 amino acids. V dropped 5 bases and J dropped 4 bases, with 14 bases sitting between them. The V gene's germline CDR1 is MNHEY and CDR2 SVGEGT. In DNA form, the CDR3 reads TGTGCCAGCAGTCGGCCGGGACTGATTAATGAAAAACTGTTTTTT. The encoded protein is CASSRPGLINEKLFF.